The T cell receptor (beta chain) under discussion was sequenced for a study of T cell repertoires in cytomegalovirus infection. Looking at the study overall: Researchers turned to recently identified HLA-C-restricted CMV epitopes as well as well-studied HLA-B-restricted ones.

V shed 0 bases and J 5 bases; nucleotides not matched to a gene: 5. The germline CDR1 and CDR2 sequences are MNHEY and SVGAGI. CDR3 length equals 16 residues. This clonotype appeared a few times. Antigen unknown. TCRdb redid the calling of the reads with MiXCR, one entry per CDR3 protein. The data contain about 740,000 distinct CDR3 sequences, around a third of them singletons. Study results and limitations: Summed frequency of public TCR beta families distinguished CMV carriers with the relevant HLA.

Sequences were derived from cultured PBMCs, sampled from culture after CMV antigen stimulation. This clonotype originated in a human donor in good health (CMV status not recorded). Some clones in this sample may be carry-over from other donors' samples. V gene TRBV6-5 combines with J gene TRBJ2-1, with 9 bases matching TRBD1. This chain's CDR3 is CASSYSGTGPHNEQFF. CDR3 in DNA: TGTGCCAGCAGTTACTCCGGGACAGGGCCACACAATGAGCAGTTCTTC.